Sequencing of this TCR beta chain was carried out in a study of cytomegalovirus exposure and HLA in healthy donors (dated by TCRdb to the late 2010s). For the wider study: An earlier analysis of approximately 600 of the donors reported about 250 Gb of sequence data and around 120 million unique TCR beta sequences from about 200 million T cells. The study combined high-throughput TCR immunosequencing, statistical association of individual TCRs with disease status, and machine learning to predict cytomegalovirus infection status. To study patterns of TCR occurrence, a later analysis re-analyzed previously published TCR beta repertoires from under 750 donors and added high-resolution HLA genotyping. Of the 398 genotyped donors, approximately 83% fell in the genetic ancestry cluster associated with self-reported Caucasian donors. A later genetic analysis used genome-wide SNP genotypes for 398 of the 666 donors, treating that subset as a discovery cohort. The study profiled the T cell repertoires of some 610 subjects by immunosequencing and related them to cytomegalovirus serostatus. Both class I and class II loci were covered by HLA typing, at four-digit resolution. Donor age, sex, ethnicity and CMV serostatus were compiled alongside the repertoire data. Along with the roughly 700-subject first cohort, a separate validation cohort of more than 90 different subjects was used. An early release covering roughly 580 HLA-typed donors comprised roughly 300 gigabases of sequencing data and about 90 million unique TCR sequences. Every discovery cohort repertoire had been produced on one sequencing platform. In an earlier analysis of 500 to 650 of the donors, high-throughput TCR beta sequencing was used to judge whether each TCR beta V gene segment behaved as functional or pseudogenic. On average, roughly 240,000 unique TCR beta nucleotide sequences were sequenced per donor among a few hundred genotyped donors of the cohort, with roughly 18% of those sequences being non-productive. Typing coverage differed by locus: A, B, C, DRB1 and DQB1 were typed in about 620-630 donors, DQA1 in about 500, DPA1 in around 580, and DPB1 in 472. The later analysis used no new phenotypic data to find candidate immune exposures, relying instead on TCR beta sequences and their occurrence across donors. Four to six DR-DQ haplotypes were handled as single units for association and clustering, since linkage in the cohort was strong. The study aimed to test whether cataloging public T cell receptors could reveal signatures of past pathogen exposure. The study at large found these results: When HLA alleles, especially DR and DQ, strongly co-occurred, attributing TCR associations to individual alleles was difficult. Most TCR sequences were seen in very few donors, while some public TCRs were found in many individuals. Because counts were too low, seventeen rarely observed V segments, including chromosome 9 orphons, were excluded from the earlier analysis of around 590 of the donors. In a later analysis, the rate of TCR association differed among HLA loci, with DRB1 alleles having the most associated TCRs and HLA-C alleles having the fewest. CMV serostatus was the only immune exposure information available for the cohort. In the study, approximately 160 TCR beta chains were listed as associated with cytomegalovirus. Compared with equally common non-associated chains, HLA-associated TCR beta chains in a later analysis were more clonally expanded and had lower generation probabilities. The 87-base-pair reads could not distinguish some IMGT-functional V segments, including TRBV6-2 and TRBV6-3, so those segments were excluded. Cytomegalovirus status was reported to be diagnosed by the classifier with high specificity and sensitivity in both the original and validation cohorts. In this cohort, only TCR beta chains were sequenced, and detectable features were limited by the absence of alpha or paired-chain data. In a later genetic analysis, a missense DCLRE1C variant was associated with V-gene and J-gene trimming of TCR beta chains, and the association was replicated in an independent cohort. Linkage disequilibrium might explain the correlated functional status among segregating V segments, but an unknown experimental factor could not be ruled out. Broadly in line with IMGT annotations, most TCR beta V segments showed up in productive rearrangements about 87% or about 30% of the time in an earlier analysis of roughly 590 of the donors. The presence/absence analyses assumed that sequencing depth was roughly uniform across donors, and that assumption may not be true. In vitro tests confirmed that a few of the cytomegalovirus-associated TCR beta chains recognize cytomegalovirus antigens. It was suggested by the authors that the approach could potentially be generalized to other disease states and immunological phenotypes. In a later analysis, several top co-occurrence clusters were reported to appear linked to parvovirus B19, influenza, CMV and Epstein-Barr virus. A cluster of highly shared sequence variants was judged likely to represent a technical artifact of the sequencing pipeline. In a later genetic analysis, fewer N-insertions in productive TCRs were reported among donors in an Asian-associated ancestry cluster than the approximately 670-donor mean. According to a later analysis, most CMV-associated TCR beta chains appeared to be HLA-restricted, and the HLA associations seemed to be driven largely by CMV exposure. Because HLA typing was unavailable for some donors at each locus, only the typed subset was used in association tests. Specific HLA alleles were associated with around 18,000 TCR beta sequences at a false discovery rate of 0.05 in a later analysis. A further reported finding was that TCR beta sequences accurately predicted the HLA-A and HLA-B alleles for most subjects in the first cohort.

The cohort was made up of hundreds of healthy bone marrow donors. At the time of sampling, every cohort member was nominally healthy, though immune exposures that went unrecorded were likely present. The donor was CMV seronegative and belonged to the group of roughly 330 seronegative cohort members. A peripheral blood sample was collected from each donor, and TCR beta sequencing was performed on peripheral blood mononuclear cells. The Qiagen DNeasy Blood Extraction Kit was used to extract genomic DNA from the blood cell samples. As regards this clone: This receptor's antigen is unknown. Per-base quality was not reported, and no clone a single base away is much larger than it.

V is trimmed back by 0 bases and J by 7 bases, and the junction contains 8 bases that no gene match accounts for. For CDR1 and CDR2, the germline V gene (reference sequence) lists SGHNT and YYREEE. The CDR3 measures 16 amino acids from cysteine to phenylalanine. This entry keeps only the CDR3 DNA: 48 bases, framed from base 1. The library was made by the immunoSEQ multiplex PCR assay. The multiplex PCR relied on a mix of 60 forward primers for TCR Vbeta segments and 13 reverse primers for TCR Jbeta segments. A multiplex PCR assay on genomic DNA amplified the CDR3 region of rearranged TCR beta genes. Amplified TCR beta libraries were sequenced as 87-base-pair reads on the Illumina HiSeq System. The authors processed their data as follows. In a later analysis, roughly 80 million unique TCR beta chains were counted across the approximately 640 repertoires, and some 10 million of these chains were shared by at least two donors. Raw reads were error-corrected and collapsed into unique sequences by a nearest-neighbor algorithm in which closely related sequences were merged to remove PCR and sequencing errors. Alignment of CDR3 sequences to IMGT reference sequences was used to assign V, D and J gene segments. For a sequence to be retained, a match of at least six nucleotides to both a V gene segment and a J gene segment was required. Rearrangements were called productive when the CDR3 lacked stop codons and stayed in frame with V and J; all others were non-productive. Following IMGT convention, CDR3 was defined as the stretch from the second conserved V-encoded cysteine up to the conserved J-encoded phenylalanine. The earlier analysis of some 540 of the donors excluded any sequence lacking an unambiguous match to a single V gene segment. An earlier analysis of over 450 of the donors classified V segments as functional when productive rearrangements were above 56.7% and as segregating when the standard deviation between donors was above 5%. A statistical classification framework was developed to diagnose cytomegalovirus status using the catalog of TCR beta chain sequences. V and J gene assignment, in a later analysis, came from comparing TCR nucleotide sequences with IMGT/GENE-DB human TR gene sequences. A later analysis assigned CDR3 sequences and most-parsimonious VDJ recombination scenarios with the TCRdist pipeline. A later analysis defined each TCR beta chain by its CDR3 amino acid sequence plus V-gene family, and excluded reads lacking a unique V-gene family. To address suspected cross-contamination and a sequencing artifact, a later analysis removed around 600 highly shared, low-generation-probability nucleotide sequences. For each public chain, a later analysis derived a clonal expansion index from normalized ranks of inferred template counts within each repertoire. A later analysis computed generation probabilities with a VDJ recombination model fitted to out-of-frame rearrangements, and checked the results against IGoR. In a later analysis, hypergeometric tests were used to score TCR-TCR, TCR-HLA and TCR-CMV co-occurrence, with a repertoire-size bias correction applied to TCR pairs. False discovery rates were estimated in a later analysis by permuting HLA or CMV assignments 20 times. In a later analysis, co-occurring TCRs were grouped using DBSCAN, with TCRdist sequence similarity added in when clustering inside HLA-allele-positive subsets. Repertoires with fewer than 30,000 or more than 120,000 public chains were left out of co-occurrence clustering, as were about five repertoires with anomalous nucleotide sharing. In its TCRdb copy, this immuneACCESS table keeps in-frame sequences only and misses some clones. Where compared with another copy, unresolved V genes explain less than half of these, and the others have no known cause. V, J and clone size were drawn from that table, and D and trimming were deduced from the DNA. This sample gives about 170,000 clones in total; 60% to 80% of them show up just once. The top ten hold about 3.1% of the sample.

This sequence uses TRBV5-4 and TRBJ1-5; TRBD1 agrees with 9 junctional bases. This TCR was recovered from a female donor in good health and CMV-seronegative. The specimen was PBMCs. The DNA sequence follows: TGTGCCAGCAGCTTGGCCCCCGGGACAGGGAAGCAGCCCCAGCATTTT. The translation is CASSLAPGTGKQPQHF.